The entry below gives a single T cell receptor (beta chain) sequence along with its context. What it binds is not known. Some clones are missing from TCRdb's copy, which holds only in-frame ones; the method was immunoSEQ multiplex PCR. This table has 200,000 or so clones, roughly 82% appearing once. This sample stems from a study of cytomegalovirus exposure and HLA in healthy donors. Overall study context: The 120 validation repertoires used the same platform as the approximately 700 first-cohort repertoires (as reported by a later analysis).

Findings of the study overall: The study put 150 to 200 TCR beta chains on its list as cytomegalovirus-associated. Subsequent analysis showed first-cohort TCR clusters tending to co-occur in over a hundred validation repertoires.

This CDR3 is built from 15 residues. Per the germline V gene, CDR1 is SGHVS and CDR2 is FQNEAQ. The V gene lost 5 bases and the J gene lost 8 bases, with 19 bases spanning the gap. V and J are TRBV7-8 and TRBJ2-1; TRBD1 is a possible D gene (7 bases). Material for sequencing was PBMCs. This TCR came from a woman in her thirties in good health and CMV-seropositive. The CDR3 region has the DNA TGTGCCAGCAGCCCTCGCCGGACAGGAGGGGATGAGCAGTTCTTC. Its protein is CASSPRRTGGDEQFF. The complete variable domain, with remaining parts taken from reference TRBV7-8 and TRBJ2-1, reads GAGVSQSPRYKVAKRGQDVALRCDPISGHVSLFWYQQALGQGPEFLTYFQNEAQLDKSGLPSDRFFAERPEGSVSTLKIQRTQQEDSAVYLCASSPRRTGGDEQFFGPGTRLTVL.